The 5 T cell receptor beta chains presented below share a single source sample, sequenced in a study of early T cells in non-severe SARS-CoV-2 infection. TCRdb ran MiXCR on the 5' RACE reads and lists one entry per CDR3 protein. The table shows roughly 120,000 distinct CDR3 sequences, with roughly 12% occurring only once. Sequencing was performed on whole blood, taken at baseline. The source of these receptors is an adult who was a healthcare worker with PCR-confirmed SARS-CoV-2 infection or an uninfected control (not recorded which).

This clonotype showed up just a few times. The V call is TRBV20-1, the J call TRBJ1-6, with TRBD1 as a possible D gene (5 bases). Germline V gene lookup returns CDR1 DFQATT and CDR2 SNEGSKA (reference sequence). Trimming left V 0 bases short and J 4 bases short, with 10 bases between. This CDR3 region has 15 residues. CDR3 in amino acids: CSARDPDSYNSPLHF. CDR3 DNA: TGCAGTGCTAGAGATCCCGACAGTTATAATTCACCCCTCCACTTT.

This clonotype came up a few times. The chain combines TRBV7-9 with TRBJ1-6; 8 nucleotides agree with TRBD1. The J segment lost 14 bases and the V segment lost 5 bases, leaving 8 bases of the junction unmatched. This CDR3 spans 13 amino acids. Germline V CDR1 and CDR2: SEHNR, FQNEAQ (reference sequence). The CDR3 loop reads CASSPQTGAALHF. CDR3 nucleotide sequence: TGTGCCAGCAGCCCTCAGACAGGGGCGGCCCTCCACTTT.

This clonotype was recorded many times. V usage is TRBV27 and J usage is TRBJ1-1, with 7 bases lining up with TRBD1. The CDR3 spans 14 residues. Germline V gene sequence: CDR1 MNHEY, CDR2 SMNVEV (reference sequence). The trim removed 5 bases at V and 5 bases at J, leaving 8 bases unmatched. The DNA for the CDR3 is TGTGCCAGCAGTGTAGGACAGGTTCGAACTGAAGCTTTCTTT. Its protein is CASSVGQVRTEAFF.

The chain joins TRBV7-6 to TRBJ2-2; D remains ambiguous. Germline V gene lookup returns CDR1 SGHVS and CDR2 FNYEAQ. This CDR3 region has 12 residues. V dropped 3 bases and J dropped 7 bases, with 6 bases sitting between them. The CDR3 here is CASSFRGGELFF. CDR3 sequence (DNA): TGTGCCAGCAGCTTCAGAGGCGGGGAGCTGTTTTTT.

This clonotype appeared a few times. The chain recombines TRBV12-3 or TRBV12-4 with TRBJ2-1, with a tentative D call TRBD2 (6 bases). Trimming shortened V by 6 bases and J by 8 bases, and 20 bases separated the two germline ends. The CDR3 extends over 15 amino acids. In DNA, the CDR3 is TGTGCCAGCAGACCCCGAGGCGGGGCCCCCTATGAGCAGTTCTTC. Its translation: CASRPRGGAPYEQFF.